The 14 T cell receptor beta chains listed next were all sequenced from one sample in a study of blood T cells in healthy people across ages. Next came a second PCR, run for about 6 to 12 cycles, which used a sample-barcoded 5' primer along with a J-beta primer mix. TCRdb re-called the 5' RACE reads through MiXCR, storing one row per CDR3 protein. The profile covers 1.4 million to 1.5 million distinct CDR3 sequences, with approximately 42% appearing a single time and roughly 8.2% taken by the ten largest. Sequenced: blood. Receptors were obtained from a woman aged 18-29 years in good health.

V and J are TRBV2 and TRBJ2-3; D is possibly TRBD2 (6 bases). The germline gives CDR1 SNHLY, CDR2 FYNNEI. Deletions cut 8 bases from V and 0 bases from J, with 12 bases between. This CDR3 has 14 residues. CDR3 protein: CASWLAASTDTQYF. The CDR3 DNA follows: TGTGCCAGCTGGTTAGCGGCCAGCACAGATACGCAGTATTTT.

The chain carries TRBV7-2 and TRBJ2-1; D ambiguous. Germline V CDR1 and CDR2: SGHTA, FQGNSA. Trimming took off 1 base at V and 13 bases at J, with 11 bases between the two ends. The CDR3 sequence is 12 residues long. Here the CDR3 reads CASSLGRLGQFF. The CDR3 nucleotides read TGTGCCAGCAGCTTAGGACGCCTCGGACAGTTCTTC.

The V call is TRBV12-3 or TRBV12-4, the J call TRBJ2-7, with D unresolved. V lost 6 bases to trimming and J lost 3 bases, with 9 bases between them. The CDR3 consists of 12 residues. CDR3 loop: CASSETLYEQYF. In nucleotides, the CDR3 is TGTGCCAGCAGCGAAACTCTCTACGAGCAGTACTTC.

This chain joins TRBV21-1 and TRBJ1-4. TRBV21-1 represents a pseudogene. CDR3 size: 15 residues. CDR3: CASSKSGPLDEKLFF. For the CDR3, the DNA is TGTGCCAGCAGCAAAAGTGGGCCCTTAGACGAAAAACTGTTTTTT.

The V and J genes are TRBV15 and TRBJ1-5; D call uncertain. Germline CDR1 and CDR2: LNHNV and YYDKDF (reference sequence). V shed 5 bases and J shed 11 bases, with 19 bases lying between them. The CDR3 has 14 amino acids. The CDR3 loop reads CATSGVWIEQSQHF. The CDR3 coding sequence is TGTGCCACCAGCGGGGTTTGGATCGAACAGTCCCAGCATTTT.

The rearrangement uses TRBV25-1 and TRBJ2-7, with TRBD1 matching over 7 bases. The J segment lost 4 bases and the V segment lost 1 base, leaving 10 bases of the junction unmatched. The CDR3 extends over 16 amino acids. From germline, CDR1 is MGHDK and CDR2 SYGVNS. DNA of the CDR3: TGTGCCAGCAGTGAATCCTCGAGGGGGCCGATGTACGAGCAGTACTTC. Translated, it gives CASSESSRGPMYEQYF.

J is TRBJ2-1 and V is TRBV29-1, with unresolved D. The J call could be wrong; TRBJ2-7 is a better fit for the DNA end. The germline V gene encodes CDR1 SQVTM and CDR2 ANQGSEA. This CDR3 is built from 15 residues. In DNA form, the CDR3 reads TGCAGCGTCGATTCGTCAATTTCAATAGGCAATGAGCAGTACTTC. Protein product: CSVDSSISIGNEQYF.

This clonotype was seen a handful of times. CDR3 amino acids: CASSVEVQGGTQYF. CDR3 nucleotide sequence: TGTGCCAGCAGCGTAGAAGTACAGGGTGGGACCCAGTACTTC. The J gene is TRBJ2-5, the V gene TRBV9; D may be TRBD1 (6 bases). This CDR3 is built from 14 residues. The germline V gene encodes CDR1 SGDLS and CDR2 YYNGEE. Trimming took 0 bases from V and 7 from J, leaving 13 bases between them.

This clonotype came up a few times. The chain couples TRBV20-1 to TRBJ2-1; perhaps TRBD2 as D (7 bases). Germline CDR1 is DFQATT and CDR2 is SNEGSKA (reference sequence). The germline V and J ends were trimmed by 1 base and 10 bases, with 20 bases remaining between them. The CDR3 runs 15 residues. The CDR3 DNA is TGCAGTGCTAGAGGGACTAGGAGGGGGGAGTGGGAGCAGTTCTTC. This sequence encodes CSARGTRRGEWEQFF.

For this clonotype: Just one base apart from a much larger clone, this may be a read error. The chain uses TRBV4-1 and TRBJ2-1, with 9 bases aligning to TRBD2. Germline values: CDR1 MGHRA, CDR2 YSYEKL. This CDR3 region has 16 residues. CDR3 DNA sequence: TGCGCCATCAGCCGCTCGACTAGCGGACTCTACAATGAGCAGTTCTTC. Amino acids: CAISRSTSGLYNEQFF.

CDR3: CSVIEAGDIQYF. CDR3 in DNA: TGCAGCGTGATTGAAGCGGGGGACATTCAGTACTTC. This sequence joins TRBV29-1 and TRBJ2-4; 8 positions agree with TRBD2. J gave up 8 bases and V 6 bases, and 6 bases lay outside the gene matches. The CDR3 is 12 amino acids. Looked up from germline, CDR1 is SQVTM and CDR2 is ANQGSEA.

The gene calls are TRBV29-1 and TRBJ2-7; TRBD2 aligns across 7 bases. Germline CDR1 and CDR2: SQVTM and ANQGSEA. This CDR3 contains 12 residues. In nucleotides, the CDR3 is TGCGCATGCTGGGGGGGTGGCTACGAGCAGTACTTC. Translated, it gives CACWGGGYEQYF.

The gene calls are TRBV5-1 and TRBJ1-1; D unclear. Germline-derived CDR1 and CDR2 are SGHRS and YFSETQ. The V end lost 0 bases, the J end lost 1 base, and 10 bases lay between the germline ends. This CDR3 comprises 15 residues. The CDR3 spells CASSLVVQQNTEAFF. Written as DNA, the CDR3 is TGCGCCAGCAGCTTGGTAGTCCAGCAGAACACTGAAGCTTTCTTT.

This chain uses TRBV7-9 with TRBJ2-6; D is undetermined. V shed 1 base and J shed 4 bases, with 5 bases lying between them. This CDR3 contains 14 residues. Germline CDR1 and CDR2: SEHNR and FQNEAQ (reference sequence). CDR3 sequence: CASSLDLGANVLTF. CDR3 nucleotides: TGTGCCAGCAGCTTAGACCTGGGGGCCAACGTCCTGACTTTC.